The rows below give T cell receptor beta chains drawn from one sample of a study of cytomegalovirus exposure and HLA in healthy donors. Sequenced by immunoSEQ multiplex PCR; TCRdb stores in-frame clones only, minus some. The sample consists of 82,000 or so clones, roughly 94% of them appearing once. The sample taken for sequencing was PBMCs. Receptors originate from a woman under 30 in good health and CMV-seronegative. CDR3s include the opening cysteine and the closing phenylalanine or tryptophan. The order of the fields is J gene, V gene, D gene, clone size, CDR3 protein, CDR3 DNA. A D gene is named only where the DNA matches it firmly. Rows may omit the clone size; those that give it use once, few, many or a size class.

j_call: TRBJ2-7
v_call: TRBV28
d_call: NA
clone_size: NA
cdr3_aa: CASTAWGGHEQYF
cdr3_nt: TGTGCCAGCACCGCCTGGGGGGGCCACGAGCAGTACTTC

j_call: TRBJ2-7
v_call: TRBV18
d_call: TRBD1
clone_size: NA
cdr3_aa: CASSLDRAYEQYF
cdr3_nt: TGTGCCAGCTCACTAGACAGGGCCTACGAGCAGTACTTC

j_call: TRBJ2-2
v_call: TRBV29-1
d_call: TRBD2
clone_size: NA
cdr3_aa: CSVRGLAGGRTGELFF
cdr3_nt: TGCAGCGTCCGCGGACTAGCGGGAGGGCGGACCGGGGAGCTGTTTTTT

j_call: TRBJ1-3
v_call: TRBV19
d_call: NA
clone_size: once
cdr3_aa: CASSKSRSGNTIYF
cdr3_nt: TGTGCCAGTAGTAAATCCCGCTCTGGAAACACCATATATTTT

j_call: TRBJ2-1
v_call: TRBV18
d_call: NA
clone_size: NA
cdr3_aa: CASSPLSGFYNEQFF
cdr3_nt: TGTGCCAGCTCACCACTTAGCGGTTTCTACAATGAGCAGTTCTTC

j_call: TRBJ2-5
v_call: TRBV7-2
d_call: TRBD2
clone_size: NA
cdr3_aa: CASSLSGRGETQYF
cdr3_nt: TGTGCCAGCAGCCTTAGCGGGAGGGGAGAGACCCAGTACTTC

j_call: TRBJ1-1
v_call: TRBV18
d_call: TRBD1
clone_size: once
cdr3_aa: CASSPTLGTGRTEAFF
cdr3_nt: TGTGCCAGCTCACCCACTTTGGGGACAGGGAGGACTGAAGCTTTCTTT

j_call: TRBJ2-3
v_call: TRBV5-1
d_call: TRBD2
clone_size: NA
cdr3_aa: CASSLYPGTSGKRDTQYF
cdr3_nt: TGCGCCAGCAGCTTGTACCCCGGGACTAGCGGGAAAAGGGATACGCAGTATTTT

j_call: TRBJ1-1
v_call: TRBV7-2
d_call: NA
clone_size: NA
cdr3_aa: CASSSATLYAEAFF
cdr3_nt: TGTGCCAGCAGCTCCGCCACCCTATACGCTGAAGCTTTCTTT

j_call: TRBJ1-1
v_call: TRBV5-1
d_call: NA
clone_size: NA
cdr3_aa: CASSAGGIEAFF
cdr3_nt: TGCGCCAGCAGCGCGGGGGGGATTGAAGCTTTCTTT

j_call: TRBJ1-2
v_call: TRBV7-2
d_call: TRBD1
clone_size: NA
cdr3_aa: CASSLGQSGGYTF
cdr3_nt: TGTGCCAGCAGCTTGGGACAGTCTGGTGGCTACACCTTC

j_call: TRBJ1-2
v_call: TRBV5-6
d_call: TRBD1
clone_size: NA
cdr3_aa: CASSTGTGDGYTF
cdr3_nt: TGTGCCAGCAGCACCGGGACAGGGGATGGCTACACCTTC

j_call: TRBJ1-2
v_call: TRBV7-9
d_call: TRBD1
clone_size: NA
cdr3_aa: CASSPPDRRVGGYTF
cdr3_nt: TGTGCCAGCAGCCCCCCGGACAGGCGGGTAGGAGGCTACACCTTC

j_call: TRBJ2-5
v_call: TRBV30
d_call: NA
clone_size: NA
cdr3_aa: CAWSGSPTGTQYF
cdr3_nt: TGTGCCTGGAGTGGTAGTCCTACGGGGACCCAGTACTTC

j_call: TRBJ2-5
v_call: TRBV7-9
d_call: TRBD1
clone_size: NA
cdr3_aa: CASSHNLRGRETQYF
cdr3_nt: TGTGCCAGCAGCCATAACCTGAGGGGGCGGGAGACCCAGTACTTC

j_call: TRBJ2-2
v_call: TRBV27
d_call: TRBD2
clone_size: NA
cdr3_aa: CASSLGTSSTGELFF
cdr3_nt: TGTGCCAGCAGTTTAGGGACTAGTAGCACCGGGGAGCTGTTTTTT

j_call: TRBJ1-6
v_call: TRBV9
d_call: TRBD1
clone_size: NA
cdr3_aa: CASSVEGQVSNSPLHF
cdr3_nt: TGTGCCAGCAGCGTAGAGGGACAGGTTTCGAATTCACCCCTCCACTTT

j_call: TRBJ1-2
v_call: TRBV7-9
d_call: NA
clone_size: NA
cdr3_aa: CASSLGEGVYGYTF
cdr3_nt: TGTGCCAGCAGCTTAGGAGAAGGGGTTTATGGCTACACCTTC

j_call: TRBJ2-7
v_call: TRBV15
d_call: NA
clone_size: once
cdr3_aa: CATSRDRGSSSYEQYF
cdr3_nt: TGTGCCACCAGCAGAGATCGCGGGTCAAGCTCCTACGAGCAGTACTTC

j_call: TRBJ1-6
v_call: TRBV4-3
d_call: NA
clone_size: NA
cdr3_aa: CASSQDGKGRGSPLHF
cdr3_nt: TGCGCCAGCAGCCAAGATGGGAAGGGGAGGGGGTCACCCCTCCACTTT

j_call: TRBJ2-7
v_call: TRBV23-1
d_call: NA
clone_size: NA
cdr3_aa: CAPGGRGEQYF
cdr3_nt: TGCGCCCCAGGGGGGCGCGGGGAGCAGTACTTC

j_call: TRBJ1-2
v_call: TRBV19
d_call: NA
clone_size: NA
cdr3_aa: CASRTGEEAEKGYYGYTF
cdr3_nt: TGTGCCAGTAGAACGGGAGAAGAGGCGGAAAAGGGCTACTATGGCTACACCTTC

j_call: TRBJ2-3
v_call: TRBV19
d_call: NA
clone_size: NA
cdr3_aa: CASGGQWAATDTQYF
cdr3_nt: TGTGCCAGCGGCGGACAGTGGGCAGCCACAGATACGCAGTATTTT

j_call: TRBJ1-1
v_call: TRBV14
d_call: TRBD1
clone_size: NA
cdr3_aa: CASHRTGGLNEAFF
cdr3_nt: TGTGCCAGCCACAGAACAGGGGGGTTAAATGAAGCTTTCTTT

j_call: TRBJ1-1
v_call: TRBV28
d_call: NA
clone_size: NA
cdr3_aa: CASGFMNTEAFF
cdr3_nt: TGTGCCAGCGGCTTCATGAACACTGAAGCTTTCTTT

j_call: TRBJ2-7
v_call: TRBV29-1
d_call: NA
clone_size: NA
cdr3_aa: CSVAGPASYEQYF
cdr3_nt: TGCAGCGTTGCCGGTCCTGCCTCCTACGAGCAGTACTTC

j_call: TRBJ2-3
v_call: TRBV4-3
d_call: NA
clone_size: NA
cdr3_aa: CASSQPGGLGTDTQYF
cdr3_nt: TGCGCCAGCAGTCAACCCGGGGGGCTCGGGACAGATACGCAGTATTTT

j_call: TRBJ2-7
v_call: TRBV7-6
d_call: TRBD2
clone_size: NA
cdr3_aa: CASSLADSGLYEQYF
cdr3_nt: TGTGCCAGCAGCTTAGCGGATAGCGGGCTCTACGAGCAGTACTTC

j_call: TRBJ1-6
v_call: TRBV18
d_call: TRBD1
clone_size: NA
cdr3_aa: CASSPQDRESSPLHF
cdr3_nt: TGTGCCAGCTCACCCCAAGACAGGGAAAGTTCACCCCTCCACTTT

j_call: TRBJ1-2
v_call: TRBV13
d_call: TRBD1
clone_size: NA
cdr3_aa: CASSDRQGGYGYTF
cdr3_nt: TGTGCCAGCAGCGACAGACAGGGGGGGTATGGCTACACCTTC

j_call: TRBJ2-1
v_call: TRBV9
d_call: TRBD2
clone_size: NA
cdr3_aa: CASSGGLAGDEQFF
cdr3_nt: TGTGCCAGCAGCGGAGGACTAGCGGGAGATGAGCAGTTCTTC

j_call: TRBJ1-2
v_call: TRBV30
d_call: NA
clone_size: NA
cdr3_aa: CAWRSVGEFYGYTF
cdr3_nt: TGTGCCTGGAGATCCGTGGGCGAGTTCTATGGCTACACCTTC

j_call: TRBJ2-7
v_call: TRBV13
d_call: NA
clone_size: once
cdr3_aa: CASSLREGEERYEQYF
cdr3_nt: TGTGCCAGCAGCTTACGAGAGGGGGAAGAGCGCTACGAGCAGTACTTC

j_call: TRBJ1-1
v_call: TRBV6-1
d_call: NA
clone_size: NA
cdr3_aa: CASKLQVNTEAFF
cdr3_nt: TGTGCCAGCAAGCTACAGGTGAACACTGAAGCTTTCTTT

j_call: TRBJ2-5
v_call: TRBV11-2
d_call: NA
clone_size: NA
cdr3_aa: CASSLDLHNQETQYF
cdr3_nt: TGTGCCAGCAGCTTAGATCTCCACAACCAAGAGACCCAGTACTTC

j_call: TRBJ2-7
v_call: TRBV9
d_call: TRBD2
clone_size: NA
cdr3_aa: CASSIGLAGSYEQYF
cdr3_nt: TGTGCCAGCAGCATTGGACTAGCGGGATCCTACGAGCAGTACTTC

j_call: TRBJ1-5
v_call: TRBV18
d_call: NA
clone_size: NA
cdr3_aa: CASSPPRGQYQPQHF
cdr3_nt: TGTGCCAGCTCACCACCGCGGGGCCAGTATCAGCCCCAGCATTTT

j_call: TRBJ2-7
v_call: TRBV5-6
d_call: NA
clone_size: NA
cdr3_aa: CASSLSISYEQYF
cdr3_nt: TGTGCCAGCAGCTTGTCCATCTCCTACGAGCAGTACTTC

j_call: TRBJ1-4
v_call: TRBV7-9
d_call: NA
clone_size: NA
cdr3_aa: CASSLGVRVSTNEKLFF
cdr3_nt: TGTGCCAGCAGCTTAGGAGTCAGGGTGTCGACTAATGAAAAACTGTTTTTT

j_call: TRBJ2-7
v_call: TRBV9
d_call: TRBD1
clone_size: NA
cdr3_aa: CASSVTGTGVGEQYF
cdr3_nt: TGTGCCAGCAGCGTAACCGGGACAGGGGTGGGGGAGCAGTACTTC